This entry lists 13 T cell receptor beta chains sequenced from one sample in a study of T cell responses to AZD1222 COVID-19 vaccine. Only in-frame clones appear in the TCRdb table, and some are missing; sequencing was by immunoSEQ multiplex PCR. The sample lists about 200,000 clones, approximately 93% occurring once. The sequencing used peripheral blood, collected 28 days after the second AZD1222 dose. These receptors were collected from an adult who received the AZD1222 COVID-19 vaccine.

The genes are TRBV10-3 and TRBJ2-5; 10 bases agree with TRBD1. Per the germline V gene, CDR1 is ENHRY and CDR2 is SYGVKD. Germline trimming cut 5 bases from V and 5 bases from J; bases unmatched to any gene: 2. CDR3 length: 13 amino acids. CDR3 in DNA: TGTGCCATCAGTCCGACAGGGGGCGAGACCCAGTACTTC. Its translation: CAISPTGGETQYF.

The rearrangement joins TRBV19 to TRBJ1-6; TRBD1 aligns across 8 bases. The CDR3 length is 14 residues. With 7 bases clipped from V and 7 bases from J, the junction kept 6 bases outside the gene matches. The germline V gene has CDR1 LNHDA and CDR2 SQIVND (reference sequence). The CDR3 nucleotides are TGTGCCAGTAATGACAGGGGTGAGAATTCACCCCTCCACTTT. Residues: CASNDRGENSPLHF.

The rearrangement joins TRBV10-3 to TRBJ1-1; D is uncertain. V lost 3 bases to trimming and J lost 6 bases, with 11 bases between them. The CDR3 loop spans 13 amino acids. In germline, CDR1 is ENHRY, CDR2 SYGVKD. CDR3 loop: CAISEGGFAEAFF. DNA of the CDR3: TGTGCCATCAGTGAAGGAGGATTTGCTGAAGCTTTCTTT.

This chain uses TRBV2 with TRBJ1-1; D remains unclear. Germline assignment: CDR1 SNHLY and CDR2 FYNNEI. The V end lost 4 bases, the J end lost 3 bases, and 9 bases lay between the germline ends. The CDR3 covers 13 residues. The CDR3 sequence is CASSANGYTEAFF. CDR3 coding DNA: TGTGCCAGCAGTGCCAATGGGTACACTGAAGCTTTCTTT.

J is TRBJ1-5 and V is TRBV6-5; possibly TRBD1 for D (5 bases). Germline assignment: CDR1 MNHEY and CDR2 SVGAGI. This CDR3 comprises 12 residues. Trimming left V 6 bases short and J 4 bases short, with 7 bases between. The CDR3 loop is CASRGVNQPQHF. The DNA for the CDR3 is TGTGCCAGCAGGGGGGTTAATCAGCCCCAGCATTTT.

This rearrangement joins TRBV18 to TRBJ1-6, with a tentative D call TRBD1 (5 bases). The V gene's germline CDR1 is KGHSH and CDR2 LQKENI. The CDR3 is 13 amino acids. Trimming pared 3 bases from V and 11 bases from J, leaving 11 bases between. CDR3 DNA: TGTGCCAGCTCACCGGACACGAGGACACCCCTCCACTTT. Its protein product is CASSPDTRTPLHF.

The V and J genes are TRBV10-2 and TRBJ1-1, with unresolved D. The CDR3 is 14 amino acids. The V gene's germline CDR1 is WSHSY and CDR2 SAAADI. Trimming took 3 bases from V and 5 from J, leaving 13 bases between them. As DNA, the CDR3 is TGCGCCAGCAGTGAAAGTTTTCGGGGAACTGAAGCTTTCTTT. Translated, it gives CASSESFRGTEAFF.

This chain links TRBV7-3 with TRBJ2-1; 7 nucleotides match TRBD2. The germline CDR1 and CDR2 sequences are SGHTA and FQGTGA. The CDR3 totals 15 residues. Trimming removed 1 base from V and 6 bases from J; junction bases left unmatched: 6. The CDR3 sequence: CASSLNSGGFNEQFF. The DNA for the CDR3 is TGTGCCAGCAGCTTAAATTCGGGGGGATTCAATGAGCAGTTCTTC.

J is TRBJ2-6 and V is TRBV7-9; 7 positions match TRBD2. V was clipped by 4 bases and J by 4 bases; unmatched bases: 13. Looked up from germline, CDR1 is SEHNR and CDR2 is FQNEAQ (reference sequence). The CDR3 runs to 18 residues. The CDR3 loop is CASSSLYGEGSGANVLTF. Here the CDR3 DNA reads TGTGCCAGCAGCTCTTTATATGGGGAGGGAAGCGGGGCCAACGTCCTGACTTTC.

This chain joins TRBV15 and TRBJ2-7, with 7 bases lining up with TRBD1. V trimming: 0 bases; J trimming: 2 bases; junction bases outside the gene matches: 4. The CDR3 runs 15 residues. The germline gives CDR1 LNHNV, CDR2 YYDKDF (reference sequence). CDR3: CATSRDPGTAYEQYF. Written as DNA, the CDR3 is TGTGCCACCAGCAGAGACCCCGGGACAGCCTACGAGCAGTACTTC.

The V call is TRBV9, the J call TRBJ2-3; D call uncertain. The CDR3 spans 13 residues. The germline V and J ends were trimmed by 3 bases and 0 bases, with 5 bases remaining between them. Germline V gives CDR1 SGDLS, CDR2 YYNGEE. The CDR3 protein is CASSGGSTDTQYF. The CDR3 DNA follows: TGTGCCAGCAGCGGGGGAAGCACAGATACGCAGTATTTT.

The DNA for the CDR3 is TGTGCCAGCAGGGTCGGGACAGTCAAGAATCAGCCCCAGCATTTT. Translating it yields CASRVGTVKNQPQHF. The V call is TRBV2, the J call TRBJ1-5; 7 nucleotides line up with TRBD1. CDR1 and CDR2 from the germline V gene are SNHLY and FYNNEI. CDR3 length: 15 residues. Unmatched junction bases numbered 9, after V lost 6 bases and J lost 4 bases.

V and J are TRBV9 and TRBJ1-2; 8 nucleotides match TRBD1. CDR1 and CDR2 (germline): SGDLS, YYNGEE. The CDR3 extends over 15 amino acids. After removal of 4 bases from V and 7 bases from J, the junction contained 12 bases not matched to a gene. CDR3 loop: CASSPRQGKKGGYTF. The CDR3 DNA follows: TGTGCCAGCAGCCCGCGACAGGGGAAAAAGGGTGGCTACACCTTC.